This T cell receptor (beta chain) originates from a study of shared clonotypes between healthy human individuals. For the study at large: Researchers assigned three CD4 naive, three CD4 memory, two CD8 naive and one CD8 memory plate to each donor. Points from the study as a whole: Apart from blood, nothing was sampled; tissue repertoires likely differ. Represented diversity (both genetic and exposure-history) was limited by the small number of donors.

It was into CD45RA+ naive and CD45RA-negative memory subsets that the CD4+ cells were split. On this clone itself: Its specificity is not known.

Trimming left V 5 bases short and J 10 bases short, with 12 bases between. The CDR3 spans 12 residues. In germline, CDR1 is LNHDA, CDR2 SQIVND (reference sequence). The protocol was immunoSEQ multiplex PCR, while the TCRdb copy is restricted to in-frame clones and leaves out a portion. This sample yields some 1 million clones, of which about three quarters are seen a single time; about 1.5% belongs to the top ten. What was sequenced was memory CD4+ T cells sorted from blood. Documented subset: CD45RA-negative fraction. The J gene is TRBJ1-5, the V gene TRBV19; D is unclear. The clonotype originates from a man aged 18 to 35 in good health. The CDR3 spells CASSAPYSPQHF. In nucleotides, the CDR3 is TGTGCCAGTAGTGCCCCCTATTCCCCCCAGCATTTT.